This TCR beta chain was captured in a study of T cell repertoires in cytomegalovirus infection. At the level of the study: Epitope selection comprised recently identified HLA-C-restricted CMV epitopes and well-studied HLA-B-restricted CMV epitopes. Public TCR beta signatures provided an indication of both CMV infection and a matching HLA type. General study results and limits: Dominating the ex vivo response were HLA-C-restricted CMV-specific TCR beta clonotypes.

This CDR3 comprises 17 residues. Per the germline V gene, CDR1 is MGHRA and CDR2 is YSYEKL. J was trimmed by 3 bases and V by 1 base; bases with no gene match: 5. TCRdb reprocessed the reads with MiXCR, giving one entry per CDR3 protein. The sample has around 340,000 distinct CDR3 sequences, about 28% seen once. Comment on this clonotype: Its antigen is unidentified.

The source was cultured PBMCs, collected from culture after CMV antigen stimulation. The sequence derives from a human donor in good health (CMV status not recorded). Some clones in this sample may be carry-over from other donors' samples. The chain uses TRBV4-1 and TRBJ2-2; 10 positions match TRBD2. CDR3 nucleotide sequence: TGCGCCAGCAGCCAAGGGTGGACTAGCGGCTACACCGGGGAGCTGTTTTTT. Its translation: CASSQGWTSGYTGELFF.